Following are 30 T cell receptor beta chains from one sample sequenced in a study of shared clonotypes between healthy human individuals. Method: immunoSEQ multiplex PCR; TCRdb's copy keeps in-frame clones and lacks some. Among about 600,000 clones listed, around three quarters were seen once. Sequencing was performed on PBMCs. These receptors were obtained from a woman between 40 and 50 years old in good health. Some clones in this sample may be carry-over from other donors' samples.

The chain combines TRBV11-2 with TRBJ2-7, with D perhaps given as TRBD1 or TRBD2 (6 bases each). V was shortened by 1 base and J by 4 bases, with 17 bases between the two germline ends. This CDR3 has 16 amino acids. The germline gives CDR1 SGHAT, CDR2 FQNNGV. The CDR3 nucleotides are TGTGCCAGCAGCTTAGCGGGGGCCCGCGGTTGGTACGAGCAGTACTTC. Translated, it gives CASSLAGARGWYEQYF.

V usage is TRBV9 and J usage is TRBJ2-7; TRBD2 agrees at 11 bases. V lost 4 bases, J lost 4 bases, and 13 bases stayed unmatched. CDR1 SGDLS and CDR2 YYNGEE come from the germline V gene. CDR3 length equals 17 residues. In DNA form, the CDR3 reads TGTGCCAGCAGCCCCGGCCCCCCCACTAGCGGGAGATACGAGCAGTACTTC. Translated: CASSPGPPTSGRYEQYF. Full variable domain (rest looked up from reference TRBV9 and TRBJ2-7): DSGVTQTPKHLITATGQRVTLRCSPRSGDLSVYWYQQSLDQGLQFLIQYYNGEERAKGNILERFSAQQFPDLHSELNLSSLELGDSALYFCASSPGPPTSGRYEQYFGPGTRLTVT.

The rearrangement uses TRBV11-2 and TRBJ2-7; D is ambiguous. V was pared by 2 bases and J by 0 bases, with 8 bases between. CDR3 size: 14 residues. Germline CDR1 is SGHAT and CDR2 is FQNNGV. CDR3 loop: CASSLRQVSYEQYF. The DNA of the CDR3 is TGTGCCAGCAGCTTACGTCAAGTCTCCTACGAGCAGTACTTC.

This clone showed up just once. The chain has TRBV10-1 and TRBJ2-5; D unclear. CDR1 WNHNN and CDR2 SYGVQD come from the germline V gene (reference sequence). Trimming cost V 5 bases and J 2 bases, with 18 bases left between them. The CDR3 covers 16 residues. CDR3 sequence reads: CASSPADHWIQETQYF. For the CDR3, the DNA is TGCGCCAGCAGTCCCGCTGACCACTGGATACAAGAGACCCAGTACTTC.

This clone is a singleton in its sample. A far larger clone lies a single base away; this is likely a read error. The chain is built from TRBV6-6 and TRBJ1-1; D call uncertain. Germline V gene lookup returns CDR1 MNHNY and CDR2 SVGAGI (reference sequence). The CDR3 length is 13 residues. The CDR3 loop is CASSRTENAEAFF. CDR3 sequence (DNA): TGTGCCAGCAGTCGAACAGAGAACGCTGAAGCTTTCTTT.

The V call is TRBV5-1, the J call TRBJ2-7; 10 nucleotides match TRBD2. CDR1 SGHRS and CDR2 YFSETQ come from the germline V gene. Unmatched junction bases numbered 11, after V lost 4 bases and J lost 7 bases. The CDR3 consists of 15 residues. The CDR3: CASSAQTSGPLEQYF. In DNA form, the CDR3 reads TGCGCCAGCAGCGCGCAGACTAGCGGGCCCCTTGAGCAGTACTTC.

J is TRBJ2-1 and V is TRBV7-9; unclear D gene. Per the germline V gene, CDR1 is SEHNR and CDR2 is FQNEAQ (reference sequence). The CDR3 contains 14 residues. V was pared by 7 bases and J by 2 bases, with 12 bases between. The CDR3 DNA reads TGTGCCAGCACTCCGGTTAGTGCCTACAATGAGCAGTTCTTC. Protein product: CASTPVSAYNEQFF.

CDR3 protein: CASSALLADQETQYF. CDR3 DNA sequence: TGCGCCAGCAGCGCCCTACTAGCGGATCAAGAGACCCAGTACTTC. The chain employs TRBV5-1 and TRBJ2-5, with 8 nucleotides matching TRBD2. The CDR3 has 15 residues. Trimming at V came to 4 bases and at J to 2 bases, leaving 7 bases not matched to a gene. CDR1 is SGHRS and CDR2 is YFSETQ in the germline V gene.

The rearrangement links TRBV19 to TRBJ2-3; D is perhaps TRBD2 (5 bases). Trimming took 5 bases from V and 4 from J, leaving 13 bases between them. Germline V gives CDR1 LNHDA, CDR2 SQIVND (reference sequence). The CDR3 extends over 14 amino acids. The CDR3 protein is CASSRPRVPDTQYF. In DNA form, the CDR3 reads TGTGCCAGTAGTCGCCCGAGGGTTCCAGATACGCAGTATTTT.

CDR3 sequence (DNA): TGTGCCAGCAGCTTGGACCTCGGGGCGGAGACCCAGTACTTC. It translates to CASSLDLGAETQYF. This chain uses TRBV5-4 with TRBJ2-5; the D gene could be TRBD1 or TRBD2 (5 bases each). The V end was cut by 0 bases, the J end by 5 bases, with 11 bases between. The CDR3 is made up of 14 amino acids. Germline V gives CDR1 SGHNT, CDR2 YYREEE (reference sequence).

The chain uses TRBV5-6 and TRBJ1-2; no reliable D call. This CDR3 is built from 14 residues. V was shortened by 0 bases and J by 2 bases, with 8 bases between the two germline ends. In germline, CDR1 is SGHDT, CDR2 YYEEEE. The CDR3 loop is CASSLVLANYGYTF. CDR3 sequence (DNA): TGTGCCAGCAGCTTGGTGTTGGCAAACTATGGCTACACCTTC. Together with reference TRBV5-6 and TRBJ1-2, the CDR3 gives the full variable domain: DAGVTQSPTHLIKTRGQQVTLRCSPKSGHDTVSWYQQALGQGPQFIFQYYEEEERQRGNFPDRFSGHQFPNYSSELNVNALLLGDSALYLCASSLVLANYGYTFGSGTRLTVV.

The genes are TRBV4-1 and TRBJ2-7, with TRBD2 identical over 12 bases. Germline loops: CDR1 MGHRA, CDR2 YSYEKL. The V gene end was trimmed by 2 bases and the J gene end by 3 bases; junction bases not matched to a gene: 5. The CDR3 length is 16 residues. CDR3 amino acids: CASSQLPLAGGYEQYF. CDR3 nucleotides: TGCGCCAGCAGCCAACTTCCACTAGCGGGAGGCTACGAGCAGTACTTC.

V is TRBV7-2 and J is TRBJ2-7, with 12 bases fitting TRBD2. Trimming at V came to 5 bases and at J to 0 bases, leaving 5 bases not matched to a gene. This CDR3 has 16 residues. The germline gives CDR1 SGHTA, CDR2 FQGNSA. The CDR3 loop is CASSPTSGRYSYEQYF. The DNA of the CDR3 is TGTGCCAGCAGCCCAACTAGCGGGAGGTACTCCTACGAGCAGTACTTC.

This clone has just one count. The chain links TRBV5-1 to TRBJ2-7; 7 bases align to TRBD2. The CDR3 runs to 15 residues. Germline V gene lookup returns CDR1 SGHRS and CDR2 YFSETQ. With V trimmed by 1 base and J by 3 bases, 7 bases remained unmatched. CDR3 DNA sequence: TGCGCCAGCAGCTTGAGTCTAGCGGAGCTCTACGAGCAGTACTTC. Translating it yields CASSLSLAELYEQYF.

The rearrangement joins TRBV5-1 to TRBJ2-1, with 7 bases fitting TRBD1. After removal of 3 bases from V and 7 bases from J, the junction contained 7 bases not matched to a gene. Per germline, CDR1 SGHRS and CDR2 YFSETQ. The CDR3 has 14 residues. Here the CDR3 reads CASSSGQEANEQFF. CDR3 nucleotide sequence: TGCGCCAGCAGCTCCGGACAGGAGGCAAATGAGCAGTTCTTC.

CDR3 bases: TGTGCCAGCTCAGACAGGGGGAGCTCTGGAAACACCATATATTTT. Residues: CASSDRGSSGNTIYF. This chain links TRBV18 with TRBJ1-3; 9 bases fit TRBD1. This CDR3 contains 15 residues. Germline V gene lookup returns CDR1 KGHSH and CDR2 LQKENI. V was clipped by 5 bases and J by 0 bases; unmatched bases: 2. The full variable domain, its missing parts supplied by reference TRBV18 and TRBJ1-3, is NAGVMQNPRHLVRRRGQEARLRCSPMKGHSHVYWYRQLPEEGLKFMVYLQKENIIDESGMPKERFSAEFPKEGPSILRIQQVVRGDSAAYFCASSDRGSSGNTIYFGEGSWLTVV.

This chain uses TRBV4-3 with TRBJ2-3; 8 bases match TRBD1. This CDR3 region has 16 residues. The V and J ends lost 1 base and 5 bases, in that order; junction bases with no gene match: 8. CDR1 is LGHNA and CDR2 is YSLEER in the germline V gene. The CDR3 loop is CASSQAVTGGIDTQYF. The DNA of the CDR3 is TGCGCCAGCAGCCAAGCCGTCACAGGGGGGATAGATACGCAGTATTTT.

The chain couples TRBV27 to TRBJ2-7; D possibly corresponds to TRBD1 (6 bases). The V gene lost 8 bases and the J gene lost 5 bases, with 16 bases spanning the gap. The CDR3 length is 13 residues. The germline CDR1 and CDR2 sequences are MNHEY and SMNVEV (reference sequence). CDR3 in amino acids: CASARGWFDEQYF. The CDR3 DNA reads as TGTGCCAGCGCAAGGGGGTGGTTCGACGAGCAGTACTTC.

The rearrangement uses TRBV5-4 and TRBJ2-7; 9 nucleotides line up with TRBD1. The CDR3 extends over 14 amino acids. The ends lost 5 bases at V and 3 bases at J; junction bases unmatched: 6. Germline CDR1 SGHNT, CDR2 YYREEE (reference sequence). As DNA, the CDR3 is TGTGCCAGCAGTTCGGACAGGGGAAGCTACGAGCAGTACTTC. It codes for CASSSDRGSYEQYF. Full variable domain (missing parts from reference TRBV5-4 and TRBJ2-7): ETGVTQSPTHLIKTRGQQVTLRCSSQSGHNTVSWYQQALGQGPQFIFQYYREEENGRGNFPPRFSGLQFPNYSSELNVNALELDDSALYLCASSSDRGSYEQYFGPGTRLTVT.

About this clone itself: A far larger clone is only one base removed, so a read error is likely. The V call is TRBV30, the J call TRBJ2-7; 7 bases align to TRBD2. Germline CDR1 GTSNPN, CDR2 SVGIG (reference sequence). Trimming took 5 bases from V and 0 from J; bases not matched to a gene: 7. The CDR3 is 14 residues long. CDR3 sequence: CAWRKAGSSYEQYF. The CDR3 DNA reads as TGTGCCTGGCGAAAAGCGGGAAGCTCCTACGAGCAGTACTTC.

The DNA for the CDR3 is TGTGCCAGCAGCGGCCGGGGACAGGGAAGGGGCGAGCAGTACTTC. Encoded protein: CASSGRGQGRGEQYF. This chain uses TRBV7-9 with TRBJ2-7; 9 positions match TRBD1. The ends lost 5 bases at V and 6 bases at J; junction bases unmatched: 11. Looked up from germline, CDR1 is SEHNR and CDR2 is FQNEAQ (reference sequence). The CDR3 has 15 amino acids.

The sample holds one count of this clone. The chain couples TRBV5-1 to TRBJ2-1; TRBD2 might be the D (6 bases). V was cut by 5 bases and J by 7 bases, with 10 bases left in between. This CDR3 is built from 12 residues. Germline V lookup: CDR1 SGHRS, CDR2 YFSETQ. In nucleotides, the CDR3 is TGCGCCAGCAGGCAGACTAGTAATGAGCAGTTCTTC. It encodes CASRQTSNEQFF.

The CDR3 spells CATSREIGGGYTF. The DNA for the CDR3 is TGTGCCACCAGCAGAGAGATAGGCGGCGGCTACACCTTC. V and J are TRBV15 and TRBJ1-2; D unresolved. V shed 0 bases and J shed 8 bases, with 10 bases lying between them. The CDR3 is made up of 13 amino acids. Per germline, CDR1 LNHNV and CDR2 YYDKDF (reference sequence).

CDR3 bases: TGCGCCAGCAGCTTGGTTTCGGGAGTGGGGTACGAGCAGTACTTC. Residues: CASSLVSGVGYEQYF. The J gene is TRBJ2-7, the V gene TRBV5-1, with D perhaps TRBD2 (6 bases). CDR3 size: 15 residues. Germline V CDR1 and CDR2: SGHRS, YFSETQ. V dropped 0 bases and J dropped 4 bases, with 14 bases sitting between them.

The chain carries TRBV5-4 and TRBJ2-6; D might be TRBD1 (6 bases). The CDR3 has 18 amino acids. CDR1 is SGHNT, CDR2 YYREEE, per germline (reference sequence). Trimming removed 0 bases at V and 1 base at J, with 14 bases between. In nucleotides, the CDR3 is TGTGCCAGCAGCTTGGTAGGTGGCAGGGGATCTGGGGCCAACGTCCTGACTTTC. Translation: CASSLVGGRGSGANVLTF.

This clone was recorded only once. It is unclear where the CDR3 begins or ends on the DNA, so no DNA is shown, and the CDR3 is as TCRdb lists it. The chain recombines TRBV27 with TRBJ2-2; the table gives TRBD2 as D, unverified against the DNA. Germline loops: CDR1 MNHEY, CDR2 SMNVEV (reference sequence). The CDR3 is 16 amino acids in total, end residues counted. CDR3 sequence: CASSSSTSANTGELFF.

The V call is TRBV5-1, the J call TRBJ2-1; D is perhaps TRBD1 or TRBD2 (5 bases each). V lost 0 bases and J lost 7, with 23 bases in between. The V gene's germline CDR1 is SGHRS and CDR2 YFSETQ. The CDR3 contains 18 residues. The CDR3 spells CASSLGAWVPRGENEQFF. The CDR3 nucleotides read TGCGCCAGCAGCTTGGGGGCGTGGGTGCCAAGAGGGGAAAATGAGCAGTTCTTC.

DNA of the CDR3: TGTGCCAGCTCACCAGGGAAAAGTAACAATGAGCAGTTCTTC. Amino acids: CASSPGKSNNEQFF. The chain joins TRBV18 to TRBJ2-1, with unresolved D. CDR1 is KGHSH and CDR2 is LQKENI in the germline V gene. This CDR3 contains 14 residues. V lost 2 bases, J lost 5 bases, and 10 bases lay in between.

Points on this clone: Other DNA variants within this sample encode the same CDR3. CDR3 coding DNA: TGTGCCAGCAGCTTGGACAGGGCGAACACTGAAGCTTTCTTT. Encoded protein: CASSLDRANTEAFF. This chain joins TRBV7-2 and TRBJ1-1; 8 bases align to TRBD1. This CDR3 contains 14 residues. V lost 3 bases to trimming and J lost 1 base; unmatched junction nucleotides: 1. Per germline, CDR1 SGHTA and CDR2 FQGNSA.

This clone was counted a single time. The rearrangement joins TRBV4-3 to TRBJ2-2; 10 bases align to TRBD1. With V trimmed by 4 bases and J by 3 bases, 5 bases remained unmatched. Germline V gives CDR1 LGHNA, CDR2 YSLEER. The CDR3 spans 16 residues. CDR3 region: CASSRGTGVYTGELFF. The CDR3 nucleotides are TGCGCCAGCAGCCGAGGGACAGGGGTGTACACCGGGGAGCTGTTTTTT.